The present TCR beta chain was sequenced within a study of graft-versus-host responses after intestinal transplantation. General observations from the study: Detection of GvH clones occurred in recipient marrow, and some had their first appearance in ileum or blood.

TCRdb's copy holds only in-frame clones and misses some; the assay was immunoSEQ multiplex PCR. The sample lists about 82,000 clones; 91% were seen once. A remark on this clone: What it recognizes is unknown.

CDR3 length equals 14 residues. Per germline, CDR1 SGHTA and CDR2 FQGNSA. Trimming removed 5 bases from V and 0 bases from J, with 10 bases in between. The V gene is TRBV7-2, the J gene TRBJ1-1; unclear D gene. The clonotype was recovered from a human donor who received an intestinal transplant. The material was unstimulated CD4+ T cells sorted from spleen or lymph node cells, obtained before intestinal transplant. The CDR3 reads CASSTYTLNTEAFF. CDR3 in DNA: TGTGCCAGCAGCACCTATACCTTGAACACTGAAGCTTTCTTT. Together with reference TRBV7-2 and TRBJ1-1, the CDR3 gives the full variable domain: GAGVSQSPSNKVTEKGKDVELRCDPISGHTALYWYRQSLGQGLEFLIYFQGNSAPDKSGLPSDRFSAERTGGSVSTLTIQRTQQEDSAVYLCASSTYTLNTEAFFGQGTRLTVV.